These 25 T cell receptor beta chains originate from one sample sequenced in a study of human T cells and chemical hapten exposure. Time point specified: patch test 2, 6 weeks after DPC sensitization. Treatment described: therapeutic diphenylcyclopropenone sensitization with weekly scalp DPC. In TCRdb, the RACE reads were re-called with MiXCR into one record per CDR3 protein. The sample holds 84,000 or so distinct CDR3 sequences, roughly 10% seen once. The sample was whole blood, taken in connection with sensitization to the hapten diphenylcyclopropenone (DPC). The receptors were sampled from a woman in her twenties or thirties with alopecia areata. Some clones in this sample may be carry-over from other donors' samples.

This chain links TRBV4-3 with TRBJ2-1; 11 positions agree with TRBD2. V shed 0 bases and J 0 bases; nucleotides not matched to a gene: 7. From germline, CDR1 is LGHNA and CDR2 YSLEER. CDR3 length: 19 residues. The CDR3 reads CASSQDLALAGGSYNEQFF. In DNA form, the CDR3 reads TGCGCCAGCAGCCAAGATCTTGCCCTAGCGGGAGGCTCCTACAATGAGCAGTTCTTC.

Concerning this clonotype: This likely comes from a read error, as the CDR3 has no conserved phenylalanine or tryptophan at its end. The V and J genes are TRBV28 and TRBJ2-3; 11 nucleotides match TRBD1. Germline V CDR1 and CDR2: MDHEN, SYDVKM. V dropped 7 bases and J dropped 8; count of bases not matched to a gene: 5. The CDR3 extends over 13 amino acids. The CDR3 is CASTDRGQGTQYS. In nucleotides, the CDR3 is TGTGCCAGCACGGACAGGGGGCAGGGTACGCAGTATTCT.

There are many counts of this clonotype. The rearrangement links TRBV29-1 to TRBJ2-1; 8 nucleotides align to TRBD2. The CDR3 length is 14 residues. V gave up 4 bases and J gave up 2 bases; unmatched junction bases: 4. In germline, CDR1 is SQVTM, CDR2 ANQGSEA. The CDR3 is CSVAERGPYNEQFF. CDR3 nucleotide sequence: TGCAGCGTTGCAGAGCGGGGGCCCTACAATGAGCAGTTCTTC.

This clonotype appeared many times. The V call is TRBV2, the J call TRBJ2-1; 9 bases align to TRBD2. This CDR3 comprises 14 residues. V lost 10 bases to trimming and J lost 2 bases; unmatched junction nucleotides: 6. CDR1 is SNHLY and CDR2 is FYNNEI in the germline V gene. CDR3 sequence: CATLTSGTYNEQFF. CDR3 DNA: TGTGCCACTCTGACTAGCGGAACCTACAATGAGCAGTTCTTC.

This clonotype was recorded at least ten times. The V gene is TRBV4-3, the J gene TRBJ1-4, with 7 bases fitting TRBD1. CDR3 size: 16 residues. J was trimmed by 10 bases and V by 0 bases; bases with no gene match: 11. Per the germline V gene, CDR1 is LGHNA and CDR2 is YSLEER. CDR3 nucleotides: TGCGCCAGCAGCCAAGATTTTCAAGGGGGCGCGCGAAAACTGTTTTTT. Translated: CASSQDFQGGARKLFF.

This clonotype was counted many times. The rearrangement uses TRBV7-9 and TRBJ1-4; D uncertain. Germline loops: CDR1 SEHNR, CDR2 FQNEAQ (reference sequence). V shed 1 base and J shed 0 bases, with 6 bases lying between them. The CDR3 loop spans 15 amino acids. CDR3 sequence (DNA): TGTGCCAGCAGCTTAGGAAGTGCAACTAATGAAAAACTGTTTTTT. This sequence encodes CASSLGSATNEKLFF. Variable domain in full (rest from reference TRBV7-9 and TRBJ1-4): DTGVSQNPRHKITKRGQNVTFRCDPISEHNRLYWYRQTLGQGPEFLTYFQNEAQLEKSRLLSDRFSAERPKGSFSTLEIQRTEQGDSAMYLCASSLGSATNEKLFFGSGTQLSVL.

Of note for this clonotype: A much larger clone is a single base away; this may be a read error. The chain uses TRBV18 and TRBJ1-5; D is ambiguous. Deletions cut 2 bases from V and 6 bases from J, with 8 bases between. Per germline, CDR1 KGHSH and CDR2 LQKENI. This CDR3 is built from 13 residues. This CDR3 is CASSPGVIQPQHF. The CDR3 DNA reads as TGTGCCAGCTCACCAGGGGTCATTCAGCCCCAGCATTTT.

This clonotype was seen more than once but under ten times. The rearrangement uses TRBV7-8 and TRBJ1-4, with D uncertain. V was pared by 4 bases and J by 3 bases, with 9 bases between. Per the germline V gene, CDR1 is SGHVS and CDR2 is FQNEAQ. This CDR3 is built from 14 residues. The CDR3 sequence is CASSYGTSNEKLFF. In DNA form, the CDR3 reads TGTGCCAGCAGCTATGGCACATCTAATGAAAAACTGTTTTTT.

In DNA, the CDR3 is TGTGCCAGCCATCAGGGAACTGTATTCAATCAGCCCCAGCATTTT. Its translation: CASHQGTVFNQPQHF. V usage is TRBV19 and J usage is TRBJ1-5; D might be TRBD1 (5 bases). There are 15 residues in the CDR3. V was trimmed by 9 bases and J by 3 bases, leaving 18 bases between them. Germline CDR1 LNHDA, CDR2 SQIVND (reference sequence).

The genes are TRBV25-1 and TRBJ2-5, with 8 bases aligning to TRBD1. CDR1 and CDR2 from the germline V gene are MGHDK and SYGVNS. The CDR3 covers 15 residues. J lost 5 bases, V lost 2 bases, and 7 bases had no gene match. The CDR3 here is CASSEHGRGHETQYF. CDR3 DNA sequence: TGTGCCAGCAGTGAACACGGCAGGGGGCACGAGACCCAGTACTTC. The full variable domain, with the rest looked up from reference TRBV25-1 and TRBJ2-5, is EADIYQTPRYLVIGTGKKITLECSQTMGHDKMYWYQQDPGMELHLIHYSYGVNSTEKGDLSSESTVSRIRTEHFPLTLESARPSHTSQYLCASSEHGRGHETQYFGPGTRLLVL.

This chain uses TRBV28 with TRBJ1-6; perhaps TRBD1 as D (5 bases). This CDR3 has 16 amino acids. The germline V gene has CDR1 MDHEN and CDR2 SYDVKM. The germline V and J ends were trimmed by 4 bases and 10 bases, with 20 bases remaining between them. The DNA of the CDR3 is TGTGCCAGCAGTTCCCCCACTCGGCAGGGACGGTCACCCCTCCACTTT. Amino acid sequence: CASSSPTRQGRSPLHF.

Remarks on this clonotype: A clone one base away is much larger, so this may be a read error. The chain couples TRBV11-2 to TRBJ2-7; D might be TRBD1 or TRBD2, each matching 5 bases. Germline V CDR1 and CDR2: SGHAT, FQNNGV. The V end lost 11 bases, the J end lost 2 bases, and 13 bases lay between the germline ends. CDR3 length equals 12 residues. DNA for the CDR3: TGTGCCGGCATGGGACCGCCCTACGAGCAGTACTTC. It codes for CAGMGPPYEQYF.

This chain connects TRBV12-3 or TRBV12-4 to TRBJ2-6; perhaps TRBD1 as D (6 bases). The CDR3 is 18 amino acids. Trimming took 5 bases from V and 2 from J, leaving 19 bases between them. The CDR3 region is CASSPYRVNPPGANVLTF. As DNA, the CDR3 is TGTGCCAGCAGTCCTTACAGGGTTAACCCTCCTGGGGCCAACGTCCTGACTTTC.

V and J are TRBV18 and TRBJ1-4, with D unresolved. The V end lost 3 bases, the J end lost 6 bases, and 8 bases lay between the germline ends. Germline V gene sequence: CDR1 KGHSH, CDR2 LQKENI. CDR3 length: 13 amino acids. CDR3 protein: CASSPNSDEKLFF. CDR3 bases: TGTGCCAGCTCACCCAACAGTGATGAAAAACTGTTTTTT.

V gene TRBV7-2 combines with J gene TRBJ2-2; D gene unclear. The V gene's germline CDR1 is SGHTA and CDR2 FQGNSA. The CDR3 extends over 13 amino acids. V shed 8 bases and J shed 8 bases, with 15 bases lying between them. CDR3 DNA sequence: TGTGCCAGCGGGCCGTACGTTACGGGGGAGCTGTTTTTT. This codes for CASGPYVTGELFF.

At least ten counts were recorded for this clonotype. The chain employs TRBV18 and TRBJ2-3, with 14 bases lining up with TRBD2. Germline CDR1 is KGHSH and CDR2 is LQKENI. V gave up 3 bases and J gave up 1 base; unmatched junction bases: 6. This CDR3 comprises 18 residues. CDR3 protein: CASSPRLAGGLGTDTQYF. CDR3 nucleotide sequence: TGTGCCAGCTCACCTCGACTAGCGGGGGGGCTGGGCACAGATACGCAGTATTTT.

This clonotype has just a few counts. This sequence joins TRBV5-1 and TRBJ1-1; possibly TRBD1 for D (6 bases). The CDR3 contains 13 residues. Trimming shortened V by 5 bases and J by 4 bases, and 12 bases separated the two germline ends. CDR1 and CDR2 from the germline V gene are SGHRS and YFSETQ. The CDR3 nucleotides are TGCGCCAGCAGTACAGGGCCCCCCACTGAAGCTTTCTTT. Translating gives CASSTGPPTEAFF.

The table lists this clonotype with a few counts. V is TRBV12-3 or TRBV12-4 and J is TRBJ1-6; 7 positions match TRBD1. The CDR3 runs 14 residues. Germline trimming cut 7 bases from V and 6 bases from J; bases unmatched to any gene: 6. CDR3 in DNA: TGTGCCAGCACCACGGGACAGACTAATTCACCCCTCCACTTT. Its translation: CASTTGQTNSPLHF.

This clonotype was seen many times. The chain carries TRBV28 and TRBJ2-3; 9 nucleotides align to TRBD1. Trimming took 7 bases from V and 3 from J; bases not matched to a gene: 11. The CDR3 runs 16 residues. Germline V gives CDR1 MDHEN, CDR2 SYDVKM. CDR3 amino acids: CASMEAGTGRTDTQYF. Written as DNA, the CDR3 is TGTGCCAGCATGGAGGCAGGGACAGGGAGAACAGATACGCAGTATTTT.

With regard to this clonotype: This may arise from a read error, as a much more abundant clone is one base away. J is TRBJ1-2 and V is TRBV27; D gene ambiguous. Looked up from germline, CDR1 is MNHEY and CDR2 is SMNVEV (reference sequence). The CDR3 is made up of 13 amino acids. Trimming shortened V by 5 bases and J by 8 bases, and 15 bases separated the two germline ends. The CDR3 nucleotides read TGTGCCAGCAGTAGTCCCCCACGGGAAGGCTACACCTTC. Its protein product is CASSSPPREGYTF.

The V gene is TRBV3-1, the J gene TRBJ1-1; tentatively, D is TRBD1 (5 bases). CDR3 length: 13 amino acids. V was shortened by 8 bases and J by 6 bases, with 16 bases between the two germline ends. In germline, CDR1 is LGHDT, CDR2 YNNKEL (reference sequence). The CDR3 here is CASGTRDRSEAFF. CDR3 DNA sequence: TGTGCCAGCGGCACCCGGGACCGCTCTGAAGCTTTCTTT.

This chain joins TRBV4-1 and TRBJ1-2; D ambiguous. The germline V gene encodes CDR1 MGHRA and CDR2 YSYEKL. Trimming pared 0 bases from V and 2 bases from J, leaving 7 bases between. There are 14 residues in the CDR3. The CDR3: CASSQDELNYGYTF. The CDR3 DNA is TGCGCCAGCAGCCAAGATGAACTAAACTATGGCTACACCTTC.

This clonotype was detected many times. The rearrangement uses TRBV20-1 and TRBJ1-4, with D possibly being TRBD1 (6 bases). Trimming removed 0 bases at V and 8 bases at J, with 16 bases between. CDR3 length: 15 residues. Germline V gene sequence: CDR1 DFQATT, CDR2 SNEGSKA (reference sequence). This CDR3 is CSARDSRGAGEKLFF. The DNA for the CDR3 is TGCAGTGCTAGAGATTCGCGGGGGGCAGGAGAAAAACTGTTTTTT.

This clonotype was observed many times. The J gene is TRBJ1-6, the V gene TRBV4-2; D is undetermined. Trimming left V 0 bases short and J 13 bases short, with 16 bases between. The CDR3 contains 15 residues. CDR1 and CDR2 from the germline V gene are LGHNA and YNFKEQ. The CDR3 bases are TGTGCCAGCAGCCAAGATCAATCCAGCGTGGGGCCCCTCCACTTT. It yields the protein CASSQDQSSVGPLHF.

The CDR3 protein is CASSFGENTEAFF. CDR3 DNA: TGTGCCAGCAGTTTTGGCGAGAACACTGAAGCTTTCTTT. This chain links TRBV27 with TRBJ1-1; no definite D call. There are 13 residues in the CDR3. The ends were cut back, 3 bases at V and 1 base at J, with 6 bases in the middle. Germline assignment: CDR1 MNHEY and CDR2 SMNVEV (reference sequence).